This TCR beta chain emerged from a study of blood T cell repertoires in COVID-19. Under the authors' procedure: Amplification with reference gene primers provided the estimates of nucleated cell counts. TCRdb keeps only in-frame clones here, not all; method: immunoSEQ multiplex PCR. V and J calls and clone size are given by that table; D and trimming were obtained from the DNA. The data show a few hundred thousand clones, 88% seen once. The CDR3 is made up of 16 amino acids. The chain employs TRBV7-5 and TRBJ2-3; TRBD2, as called in the table, went unchecked against the DNA. TRBV7-5 is labeled a pseudogene. The sequenced sample consisted of peripheral blood. The sequence derives from a human donor in a cohort sampled during active COVID-19. The CDR3 nucleotides read TGTGTCAGAAGCCAGGGGACTAGCGGGATTACAGATACGCAGTATTTT. Amino acid sequence: CVRSQGTSGITDTQYF.